Presented here are 26 T cell receptor beta chains from one specimen sequenced in a study of CD8 T cells in ankylosing spondylitis. TCRdb analysed the 5' RACE reads with MiXCR anew, one entry per CDR3 protein. The repertoire holds roughly 180,000 distinct CDR3 sequences, with 9.8% as singletons. The sample taken for sequencing was blood, either unsorted or a sorted T cell fraction (not recorded which). The receptors stem from a female donor with ankylosing spondylitis or in good health (not recorded which).

This clonotype was recorded a few times. The V and J genes are TRBV6-2 or TRBV6-3 and TRBJ2-1, with 9 bases lining up with TRBD2. This CDR3 spans 21 amino acids. The V gene's germline CDR1 is MNHEY and CDR2 SVGEGT. J lost 2 bases, V lost 8 bases, and 25 bases had no gene match. The CDR3 nucleotides are TGTGCCAGCCTTGGCGGGGGCGCTCTGACCACTAGCGGGTCGACCTACAATGAGCAGTTCTTC. It translates to CASLGGGALTTSGSTYNEQFF.

A few counts support this clonotype. The chain carries TRBV7-2 and TRBJ2-5; 13 positions agree with TRBD2. V lost 4 bases to trimming and J lost 5 bases; unmatched junction nucleotides: 7. The CDR3 is made up of 16 amino acids. In germline, CDR1 is SGHTA, CDR2 FQGNSA. The CDR3 DNA reads TGTGCCAGCAGCTCATGGACTAGCGGGAGAGTGGAGACCCAGTACTTC. Its translation is CASSSWTSGRVETQYF.

This chain links TRBV6-6 with TRBJ1-5, with 8 positions matching TRBD1. The CDR3 contains 13 residues. The V gene end was trimmed by 5 bases and the J gene end by 5 bases; junction bases not matched to a gene: 2. Germline assignment: CDR1 MNHNY and CDR2 SVGAGI (reference sequence). The CDR3 nucleotides read TGTGCCAGCAGTGGACAGGGTCATCAGCCCCAGCATTTT. Amino acid sequence: CASSGQGHQPQHF.

This clonotype has at least ten counts. The chain recombines TRBV12-3 or TRBV12-4 with TRBJ2-1; no definite D call. The V end lost 4 bases, the J end lost 3 bases, and 4 bases lay between the germline ends. The CDR3 is made up of 12 amino acids. DNA of the CDR3: TGTGCCAGCAGTTACATCTACAATGAGCAGTTCTTC. As protein: CASSYIYNEQFF.

Only a few counts were recorded for this clonotype. The V gene is TRBV7-2, the J gene TRBJ1-1; 8 positions match TRBD1. This CDR3 region has 14 residues. The germline V gene encodes CDR1 SGHTA and CDR2 FQGNSA. J was trimmed by 3 bases and V by 5 bases; bases with no gene match: 5. CDR3 sequence: CASSPRTGYTEAFF. CDR3 sequence (DNA): TGTGCCAGCAGCCCTAGGACAGGGTACACTGAAGCTTTCTTT.

The table lists this clonotype with a few counts. The chain employs TRBV4-2 and TRBJ2-7, with TRBD1 matching 10 bases. V dropped 4 bases and J dropped 6; count of bases not matched to a gene: 9. The germline V gene encodes CDR1 LGHNA and CDR2 YNFKEQ. This CDR3 is 15 amino acids long. CDR3 amino acids: CASSPRQGASVEQYF. CDR3 sequence (DNA): TGTGCCAGCAGCCCCCGACAGGGGGCGAGCGTCGAGCAGTACTTC.

To note about this clonotype: This may be a read error, as it is one base from a much larger clone. The rearrangement uses TRBV6-1 and TRBJ2-4, with D possibly being TRBD1 (7 bases). CDR3 length: 15 amino acids. In germline, CDR1 is MNHNS, CDR2 SASEGT. The DNA for the CDR3 is TGTGCCAGCATGGGCCAGGAGGGGGCCAAATACATTCAGTACTTC. It is translated as CASMGQEGAKYIQYF.

In this sample, this clonotype turned up a few times. The chain is built from TRBV4-3 and TRBJ2-7, with a tentative D call TRBD2 (6 bases). The CDR3 is made up of 15 amino acids. Trimming pared 1 base from V and 2 bases from J, leaving 12 bases between. Germline V CDR1 and CDR2: LGHNA, YSLEER. CDR3 region: CASSQGRGTTYEQYF. As DNA, the CDR3 is TGCGCCAGCAGCCAAGGCCGGGGGACCACCTACGAGCAGTACTTC.

This clonotype has more than one count but fewer than ten. The genes are TRBV27 and TRBJ1-1; 9 nucleotides match TRBD1. V lost 2 bases and J lost 0; bases outside the gene matches: 1. CDR3 length: 15 amino acids. Germline V gene data show CDR1 as MNHEY and CDR2 as SMNVEV (reference sequence). The CDR3 nucleotides read TGTGCCAGCAGTTTAGGGACAGGGCTGAACACTGAAGCTTTCTTT. It codes for CASSLGTGLNTEAFF.

This clonotype was counted a few times. The CDR3 here is CASSLSPSAYNEQFF. The CDR3 DNA sequence: TGTGCCAGCAGCTTAAGCCCGTCGGCCTACAATGAGCAGTTCTTC. The chain carries TRBV11-2 and TRBJ2-1, with D unclear. The CDR3 has 15 residues. V lost 2 bases, J lost 2 bases, and 10 bases lay in between. Germline assignment: CDR1 SGHAT and CDR2 FQNNGV.

This clonotype was counted at least ten times. The rearrangement uses TRBV20-1 and TRBJ2-1; D remains ambiguous. CDR3 length: 14 residues. Trimming removed 0 bases at V and 1 base at J, with 7 bases between. Germline CDR1 and CDR2: DFQATT and SNEGSKA (reference sequence). CDR3 nucleotide sequence: TGCAGTGCTAGAGATCGCACTTCCTACAATGAGCAGTTCTTC. This encodes CSARDRTSYNEQFF.

There are a few counts of this clonotype. V usage is TRBV12-3 or TRBV12-4 and J usage is TRBJ2-7; D is ambiguous. V lost 3 bases, J lost 2 bases, and 14 bases lay in between. The CDR3 is made up of 15 amino acids. For the CDR3, the DNA is TGTGCCAGCAGTTTTGAGTTGGTGGGGACCTACGAGCAGTACTTC. Its translation: CASSFELVGTYEQYF.

This clonotype was counted many times. This CDR3 is CASTPRLAASTDTQYF. The CDR3, as DNA: TGTGCCAGCACTCCCAGACTAGCGGCTAGCACAGATACGCAGTATTTT. The V call is TRBV12-3 or TRBV12-4, the J call TRBJ2-3, with TRBD2 matching 9 bases. V lost 7 bases, J lost 0 bases, and 8 bases stayed unmatched. There are 16 residues in the CDR3.

This chain joins TRBV20-1 and TRBJ2-3; 9 nucleotides line up with TRBD2. Germline V gives CDR1 DFQATT, CDR2 SNEGSKA (reference sequence). This CDR3 region has 14 residues. Trimming cost V 3 bases and J 5 bases; bases outside gene matches: 6. DNA of the CDR3: TGCAGTGCTAGCCGGCTAGCGGGACAAGATACGCAGTATTTT. Translation gives CSASRLAGQDTQYF.

This chain joins TRBV15 and TRBJ2-7, with D possibly being TRBD1 (8 bases). The CDR3 runs to 14 residues. V dropped 4 bases and J dropped 4 bases, with 14 bases sitting between them. From germline, CDR1 is LNHNV and CDR2 YYDKDF (reference sequence). The CDR3 sequence: CATSTDREGYEQYF. Written as DNA, the CDR3 is TGTGCCACCAGCACGGACAGGGAGGGGTACGAGCAGTACTTC.

The CDR3 protein is CASSQDGTFIYEQYF. Written as DNA, the CDR3 is TGCGCCAGCAGCCAAGATGGGACTTTCATCTACGAGCAGTACTTC. The chain recombines TRBV4-3 with TRBJ2-7; weak D call: TRBD2 (6 bases). The V and J ends lost 0 bases and 3 bases respectively, with 12 bases between them. The CDR3 length is 15 residues. Germline V gene lookup returns CDR1 LGHNA and CDR2 YSLEER.

This clonotype has a handful of counts. The chain has TRBV4-3 and TRBJ2-5; 12 bases line up with TRBD2. The CDR3 totals 17 residues. Trimming cost V 0 bases and J 2 bases; bases outside gene matches: 4. Germline V gives CDR1 LGHNA, CDR2 YSLEER. The CDR3 is CASSQEEGTSGQETQYF. The CDR3 DNA is TGCGCCAGCAGCCAAGAGGAAGGGACTAGCGGGCAAGAGACCCAGTACTTC.

The sample holds a few counts of this clonotype. The chain joins TRBV19 to TRBJ2-1; D gene uncertain. The CDR3 is 13 residues long. The germline V and J ends were trimmed by 7 bases and 9 bases, with 16 bases remaining between them. CDR1 is LNHDA, CDR2 SQIVND, per germline (reference sequence). This CDR3 is CASTPAPSSEQFF. The DNA of the CDR3 is TGTGCCAGTACCCCGGCCCCCTCTAGTGAGCAGTTCTTC. Full variable domain (missing parts from reference TRBV19 and TRBJ2-1): DGGITQSPKYLFRKEGQNVTLSCEQNLNHDAMYWYRQDPGQGLRLIYYSQIVNDFQKGDIAEGYSVSREKKESFPLTVTSAQKNPTAFYLCASTPAPSSEQFFGPGTRLTVL.

This clonotype appeared many times. The gene calls are TRBV13 and TRBJ1-1; the D gene is possibly TRBD1 (5 bases). V was shortened by 1 base and J by 2 bases, with 8 bases between the two germline ends. This CDR3 has 14 amino acids. Per the germline V gene, CDR1 is PRHDT and CDR2 is FYEKMQ (reference sequence). CDR3 nucleotide sequence: TGTGCCAGCAGCTTAGAGGACAACAACACTGAAGCTTTCTTT. Its protein product is CASSLEDNNTEAFF. Complete variable domain (other parts from reference TRBV13 and TRBJ1-1): AAGVIQSPRHLIKEKRETATLKCYPIPRHDTVYWYQQGPGQDPQFLISFYEKMQSDKGSIPDRFSAQQFSDYHSELNMSSLELGDSALYFCASSLEDNNTEAFFGQGTRLTVV.

This clonotype has at least ten counts. This chain connects TRBV5-5 to TRBJ2-1; the D is unclear. Germline lookup yields CDR1 SGHKS and CDR2 YYEKEE (reference sequence). The CDR3 has 11 amino acids. Deletions cut 9 bases from V and 6 bases from J, with 10 bases between. CDR3 nucleotides: TGTGCCACCCAAGGCCTCAATGAGCAGTTCTTC. Protein product: CATQGLNEQFF.

This clonotype was seen ten or more times. The chain joins TRBV14 to TRBJ2-5, with D possibly matching TRBD1 (6 bases). In germline, CDR1 is SGHDN, CDR2 FVKESK. Trimming removed 6 bases at V and 2 bases at J, with 7 bases between. This CDR3 has 12 amino acids. The CDR3 region is CASRTGQETQYF. CDR3 sequence (DNA): TGTGCCAGCAGGACAGGACAAGAGACCCAGTACTTC.

This clonotype was counted a few times. The chain recombines TRBV12-3 or TRBV12-4 with TRBJ2-2; 8 bases agree with TRBD2. With 9 bases clipped from V and 6 bases from J, the junction kept 9 bases outside the gene matches. This CDR3 comprises 14 residues. For the CDR3, the DNA is TGTGCCAGTTGGATCCCAGCGGGAGCCGGGGAGCTGTTTTTT. It yields the protein CASWIPAGAGELFF.

This clonotype was seen a handful of times. The genes are TRBV24-1 and TRBJ2-3, with 7 nucleotides matching TRBD1. This CDR3 has 14 residues. The junction had 4 bases not matched to a gene; V was cut back by 2 bases and J by 6 bases. Germline-derived CDR1 and CDR2 are KGHDR and SFDVKD. The DNA of the CDR3 is TGTGCCACCAGTGATTCAGGGGGAACGGATACGCAGTATTTT. The encoded protein is CATSDSGGTDTQYF.

This clonotype was seen a handful of times. J is TRBJ2-6 and V is TRBV9, with D perhaps TRBD2 (6 bases). Trimming stripped 5 bases from V and 4 bases from J, with 16 bases between. CDR1 and CDR2 (germline): SGDLS, YYNGEE. The CDR3 length is 16 residues. CDR3 sequence reads: CASSEEGALGANVLTF. The CDR3 DNA reads TGTGCCAGCAGTGAGGAGGGCGCTTTGGGGGCCAACGTCCTGACTTTC.

This clonotype was recorded many times. The J gene is TRBJ1-2, the V gene TRBV15; D unclear. V was clipped by 1 base and J by 4 bases, with 10 bases between them. The germline gives CDR1 LNHNV, CDR2 YYDKDF (reference sequence). CDR3 length: 14 residues. The DNA for the CDR3 is TGTGCCACCAGCAGAGGAACAGCGCCCTATGGCTACACCTTC. Translation: CATSRGTAPYGYTF.

The table lists this clonotype with many counts. The chain has TRBV2 and TRBJ2-2, with 10 bases aligning to TRBD2. This CDR3 is built from 17 residues. Germline V CDR1 and CDR2: SNHLY, FYNNEI. The V segment lost 5 bases and the J segment 2 bases; nucleotides outside the gene matches: 8. The CDR3 loop is CASSNSVAGGNTGELFF. In DNA form, the CDR3 reads TGTGCCAGCAGTAATAGTGTAGCGGGAGGAAACACCGGGGAGCTGTTTTTT. Complete variable domain (other parts from reference TRBV2 and TRBJ2-2): EPEVTQTPSHQVTQMGQEVILRCVPISNHLYFYWYRQILGQKVEFLVSFYNNEISEKSEIFDDQFSVERPDGSNFTLKIRSTKLEDSAMYFCASSNSVAGGNTGELFFGEGSRLTVL.